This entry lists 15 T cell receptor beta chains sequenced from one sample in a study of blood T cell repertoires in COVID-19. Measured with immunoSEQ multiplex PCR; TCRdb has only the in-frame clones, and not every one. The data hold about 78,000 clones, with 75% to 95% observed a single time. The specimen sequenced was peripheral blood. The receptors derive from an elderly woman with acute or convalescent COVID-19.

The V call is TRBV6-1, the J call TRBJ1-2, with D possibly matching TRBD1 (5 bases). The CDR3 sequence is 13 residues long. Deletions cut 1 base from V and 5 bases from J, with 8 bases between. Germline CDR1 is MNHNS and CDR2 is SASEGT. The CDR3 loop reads CASSEETDYGYTF. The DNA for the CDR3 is TGTGCCAGCAGTGAAGAGACAGATTATGGCTACACCTTC.

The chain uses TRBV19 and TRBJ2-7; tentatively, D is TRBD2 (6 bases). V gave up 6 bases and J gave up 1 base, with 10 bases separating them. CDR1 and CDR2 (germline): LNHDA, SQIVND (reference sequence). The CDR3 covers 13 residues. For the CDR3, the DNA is TGTGCCAGTAGCTCAGGGAGGTCCTACGAGCAGTACTTC. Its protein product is CASSSGRSYEQYF.

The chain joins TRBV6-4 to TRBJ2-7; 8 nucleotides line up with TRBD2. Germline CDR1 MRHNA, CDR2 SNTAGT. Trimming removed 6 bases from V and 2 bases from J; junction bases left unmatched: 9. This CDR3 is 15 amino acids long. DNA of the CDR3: TGTGCCAGCAGGGACCTAGCGGGTACAACCTACGAGCAGTACTTC. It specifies CASRDLAGTTYEQYF.

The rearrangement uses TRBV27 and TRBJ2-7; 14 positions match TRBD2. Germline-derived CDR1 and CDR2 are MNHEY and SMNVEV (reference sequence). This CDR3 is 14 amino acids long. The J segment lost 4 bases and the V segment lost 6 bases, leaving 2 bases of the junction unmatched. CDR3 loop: CASRTSGRAYEQYF. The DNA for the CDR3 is TGTGCCAGCAGGACTAGCGGGAGGGCTTACGAGCAGTACTTC.

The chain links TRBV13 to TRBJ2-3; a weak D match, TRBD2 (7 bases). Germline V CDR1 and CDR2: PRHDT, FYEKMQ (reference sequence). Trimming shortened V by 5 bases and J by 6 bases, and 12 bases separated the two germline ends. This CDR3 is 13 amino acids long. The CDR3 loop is CASSPRGADTQYF. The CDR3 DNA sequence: TGTGCCAGCAGCCCCCGGGGGGCGGATACGCAGTATTTT.

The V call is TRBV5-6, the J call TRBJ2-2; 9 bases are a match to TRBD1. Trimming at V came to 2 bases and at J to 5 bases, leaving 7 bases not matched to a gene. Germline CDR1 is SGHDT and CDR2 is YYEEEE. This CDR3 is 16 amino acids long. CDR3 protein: CASSFPGQGRTGELFF. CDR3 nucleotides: TGTGCCAGCAGCTTCCCGGGACAGGGTCGAACCGGGGAGCTGTTTTTT.

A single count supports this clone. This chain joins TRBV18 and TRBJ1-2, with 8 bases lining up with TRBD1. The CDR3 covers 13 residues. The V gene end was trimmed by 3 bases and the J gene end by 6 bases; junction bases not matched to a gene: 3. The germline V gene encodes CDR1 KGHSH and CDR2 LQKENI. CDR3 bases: TGTGCCAGCTCACCGAACAGGGGGGATGGCTACACCTTC. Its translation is CASSPNRGDGYTF.

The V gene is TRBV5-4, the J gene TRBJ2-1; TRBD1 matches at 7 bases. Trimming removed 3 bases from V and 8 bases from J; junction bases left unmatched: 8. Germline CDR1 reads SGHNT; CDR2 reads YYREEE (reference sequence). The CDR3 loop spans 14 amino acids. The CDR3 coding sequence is TGTGCCAGCAGCTCCCAGGGGGAACGGTATGAGCAGTTCTTC. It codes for CASSSQGERYEQFF.

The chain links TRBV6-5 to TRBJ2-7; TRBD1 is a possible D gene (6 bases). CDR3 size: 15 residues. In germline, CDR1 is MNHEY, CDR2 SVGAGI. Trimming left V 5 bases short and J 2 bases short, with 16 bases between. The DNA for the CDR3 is TGTGCCAGCAGTAACCCCGGGACACCTGCCTACGAGCAGTACTTC. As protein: CASSNPGTPAYEQYF.

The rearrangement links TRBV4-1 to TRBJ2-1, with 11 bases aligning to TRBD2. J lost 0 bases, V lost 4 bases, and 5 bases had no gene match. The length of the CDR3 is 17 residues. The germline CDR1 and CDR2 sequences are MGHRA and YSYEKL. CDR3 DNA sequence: TGCGCCAGCAGCCTTACTAGCGGGAGTGTCTCCTACAATGAGCAGTTCTTC. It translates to CASSLTSGSVSYNEQFF.

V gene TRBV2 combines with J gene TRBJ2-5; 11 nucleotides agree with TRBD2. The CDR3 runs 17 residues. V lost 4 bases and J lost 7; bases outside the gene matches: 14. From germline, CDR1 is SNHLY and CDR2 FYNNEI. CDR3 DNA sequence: TGTGCCAGCAGTGCCTATCTCGGGGGACTAGCGGAACGGACCCAGTACTTC. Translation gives CASSAYLGGLAERTQYF.

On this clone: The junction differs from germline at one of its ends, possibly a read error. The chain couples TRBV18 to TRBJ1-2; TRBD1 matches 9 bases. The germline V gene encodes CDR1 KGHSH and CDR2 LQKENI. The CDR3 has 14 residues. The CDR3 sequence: CASSPQGANYGYTF. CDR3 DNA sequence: TGTGCCAGCTCCCCACAGGGGGCAAACTATGGCTACACCTTC.

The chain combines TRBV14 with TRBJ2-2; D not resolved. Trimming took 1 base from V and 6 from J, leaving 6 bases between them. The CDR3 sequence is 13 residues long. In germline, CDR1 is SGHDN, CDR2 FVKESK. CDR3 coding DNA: TGTGCCAGCAGCCAAGTCCTCGCCGGGGAGCTGTTTTTT. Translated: CASSQVLAGELFF. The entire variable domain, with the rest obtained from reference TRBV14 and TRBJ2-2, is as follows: EAGVTQFPSHSVIEKGQTVTLRCDPISGHDNLYWYRRVMGKEIKFLLHFVKESKQDESGMPNNRFLAERTGGTYSTLKVQPAELEDSGVYFCASSQVLAGELFFGEGSRLTVL.

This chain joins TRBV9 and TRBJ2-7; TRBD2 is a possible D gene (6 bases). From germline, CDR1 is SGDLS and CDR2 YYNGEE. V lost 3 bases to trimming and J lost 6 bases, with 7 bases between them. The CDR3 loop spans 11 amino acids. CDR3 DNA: TGTGCCAGCAGCGGGAGGGGCGAGCAGTACTTC. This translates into CASSGRGEQYF.

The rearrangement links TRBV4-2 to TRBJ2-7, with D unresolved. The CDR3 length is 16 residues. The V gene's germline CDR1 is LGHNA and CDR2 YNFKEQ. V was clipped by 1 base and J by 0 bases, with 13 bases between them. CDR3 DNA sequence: TGTGCCAGCAGCCAAGGAGGCGGTCTGAGCTCCTACGAGCAGTACTTC. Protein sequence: CASSQGGGLSSYEQYF.